The TCR beta chain described here comes from a study of shared clonotypes between healthy human individuals. The table came from immunoSEQ multiplex PCR; TCRdb's copy has only in-frame clones and leaves some out. The data show about 600,000 clones, less than 97% seen once. The naive CD8 subset, CD45RO-negative cells positively selected for CCR7, excluded terminally differentiated effector memory CD45RA+ cells. This CDR3 region has 16 residues. V gave up 6 bases and J gave up 3 bases; unmatched junction bases: 8. Germline loops: CDR1 LNHDA, CDR2 SQIVND (reference sequence). Sequenced input: naive CD8+ T cells sorted from blood. V and J are TRBV19 and TRBJ1-5; 10 bases are shared with TRBD1. This clonotype originated in a woman in her 30s in good health. This CDR3 is CASRLGTGEVNQPQHF. DNA for the CDR3: TGTGCCAGTAGATTGGGGACAGGGGAGGTCAATCAGCCCCAGCATTTT.